Given below is one T cell receptor beta chain in context. V lost 2 bases, J lost 0 bases, and 14 bases lay in between. CDR1 is MNHEY, CDR2 SVGEGT, per germline. CDR3 size: 17 residues. The data were obtained in a study of blood T cell repertoires in COVID-19. Study context: The samples span acute and convalescent COVID-19 from the United States, Italy and Spain. The cDNA or gDNA used as material had been derived from T cells, B-cell-depleted T cells, or PBMCs.

Original analysis: Estimation of nucleated cell counts was performed using reference gene primer amplification. Sequencing used immunoSEQ multiplex PCR; TCRdb keeps in-frame clones, though not all of them. V and J calls and clone size follow that table, whereas D and trimming were derived from the DNA. The table records some 56,000 clones, 65% to 90% of them present only once. This TCR derives from a woman aged 80 or over with active or convalescent COVID-19. Sequencing was performed on peripheral blood. The V and J genes are TRBV6-2 or TRBV6-3 and TRBJ1-3; a possible D gene is TRBD1 (6 bases). This chain's CDR3 is CASSYPDSADSGNTIYF. The CDR3 DNA reads TGTGCCAGCAGTTACCCGGACAGTGCCGACTCTGGAAACACCATATATTTT.